This entry lists 20 T cell receptor beta chains sequenced from one sample in a study of cytomegalovirus exposure and HLA in healthy donors. The PCR contained 60 Vbeta and 13 Jbeta primers. Here immunoSEQ multiplex PCR was the method, and the copy in TCRdb shows in-frame clones only, minus some. In the table there are some 130,000 clones, 70% to 80% of which are singletons. Sequencing was carried out using PBMCs. These TCRs come from a man aged 35 to 55 in good health and CMV-seropositive.

The chain employs TRBV30 and TRBJ1-5; a possible D gene is TRBD1 (6 bases). CDR3 length equals 15 residues. Germline CDR1 is GTSNPN and CDR2 is SVGIG (reference sequence). V lost 6 bases, J lost 0 bases, and 15 bases lay in between. In DNA, the CDR3 is TGTGCCTGCTCCCGGGACACCCATAGCAATCAGCCCCAGCATTTT. It translates to CACSRDTHSNQPQHF.

The chain recombines TRBV27 with TRBJ1-3; TRBD1 matches 8 bases. The CDR3 length is 15 residues. Germline loops: CDR1 MNHEY, CDR2 SMNVEV (reference sequence). The J segment lost 4 bases and the V segment lost 5 bases, leaving 7 bases of the junction unmatched. CDR3: CASSADREYGNTIYF. CDR3 nucleotide sequence: TGTGCCAGCAGTGCGGACAGGGAGTACGGAAACACCATATATTTT.

The chain is built from TRBV5-1 and TRBJ2-5; 9 nucleotides line up with TRBD2. Germline V CDR1 and CDR2: SGHRS, YFSETQ. The CDR3 has 16 amino acids. Trimming cost V 1 base and J 4 bases; bases outside gene matches: 8. Here the CDR3 reads CASSLTPRGGGETQYF. For the CDR3, the DNA is TGCGCCAGCAGCTTGACCCCACGCGGGGGGGGAGAGACCCAGTACTTC.

The V gene is TRBV5-1, the J gene TRBJ1-2; D possibly corresponds to TRBD1 (5 bases). CDR3 size: 14 residues. Trimming took 7 bases from V and 0 from J, leaving 13 bases between them. Looked up from germline, CDR1 is SGHRS and CDR2 is YFSETQ. The CDR3, as DNA: TGCGCCAGCTTCCCGGACACATCTAACTATGGCTACACCTTC. Its translation: CASFPDTSNYGYTF.

J is TRBJ1-5 and V is TRBV30; no reliable D call. Germline V gene data show CDR1 as GTSNPN and CDR2 as SVGIG (reference sequence). This CDR3 region has 14 residues. Trimming left V 0 bases short and J 3 bases short, with 9 bases between. CDR3 loop: CAWSVSVSNQPQHF. The CDR3 DNA is TGTGCCTGGAGTGTATCCGTGTCCAATCAGCCCCAGCATTTT.

This chain uses TRBV12-5 with TRBJ2-1, with TRBD2 matching over 13 bases. CDR3 length equals 17 residues. Germline V CDR1 and CDR2: LGHNT, FRNRAP. Trimming cost V 4 bases and J 3 bases; bases outside gene matches: 6. The CDR3 sequence is CASGSGTSGDIYNEQFF. In nucleotides, the CDR3 is TGTGCTAGTGGTTCCGGGACTAGCGGGGACATCTACAATGAGCAGTTCTTC.

This clone showed up just a few times. V and J are TRBV11-2 and TRBJ1-1; D is perhaps TRBD1 (5 bases). The CDR3 length is 16 residues. Germline CDR1 and CDR2: SGHAT and FQNNGV. Trimming removed 0 bases from V and 1 base from J, with 12 bases in between. Here the CDR3 DNA reads TGTGCCAGCAGCTTAGAGATGGGGCGAAAGAACACTGAAGCTTTCTTT. It yields the protein CASSLEMGRKNTEAFF. The full variable domain, its missing parts supplied by reference TRBV11-2 and TRBJ1-1, is EAGVAQSPRYKIIEKRQSVAFWCNPISGHATLYWYQQILGQGPKLLIQFQNNGVVDDSQLPKDRFSAERLKGVDSTLKIQPAKLEDSAVYLCASSLEMGRKNTEAFFGQGTRLTVV.

The CDR3 reads CASSKTGTGVSYEQYF. The DNA for the CDR3 is TGTGCCAGCAGCAAAACTGGGACAGGGGTCTCCTACGAGCAGTACTTC. The chain couples TRBV21-1 to TRBJ2-7; TRBD1, the table's D call, was not compared with the DNA. TRBV21-1 is a recognized pseudogene. The length of the CDR3 is 16 residues.

This chain uses TRBV7-2 with TRBJ1-5; D is perhaps TRBD1 (5 bases). Trimming removed 3 bases from V and 4 bases from J, with 10 bases in between. Germline-derived CDR1 and CDR2 are SGHTA and FQGNSA. There are 14 residues in the CDR3. CDR3 bases: TGTGCCAGCAGCTTCCGCAGGGAAAATCAGCCCCAGCATTTT. This codes for CASSFRRENQPQHF.

The table lists this clone with a few counts. The V call is TRBV6-5, the J call TRBJ2-7; maybe TRBD1 (5 bases). Germline V gene lookup returns CDR1 MNHEY and CDR2 SVGAGI. V was trimmed by 2 bases and J by 2 bases, leaving 10 bases between them. The CDR3 is 14 amino acids. CDR3 loop: CASSYGGRAYEQYF. DNA for the CDR3: TGTGCCAGCAGTTACGGCGGCAGGGCCTACGAGCAGTACTTC.

The rearrangement uses TRBV15 and TRBJ1-5; possibly TRBD1 for D (6 bases). CDR1 is LNHNV and CDR2 is YYDKDF in the germline V gene (reference sequence). There are 13 residues in the CDR3. V was cut by 5 bases and J by 3 bases, with 8 bases left in between. CDR3 DNA: TGTGCCACCAGCGGACAGTTCAATCAGCCCCAGCATTTT. Protein sequence: CATSGQFNQPQHF.

The CDR3 reads CASSSSAGGQETQYF. CDR3 sequence (DNA): TGTGCCAGCAGCTCTTCCGCGGGAGGACAAGAGACCCAGTACTTC. The chain carries TRBV11-2 and TRBJ2-5, with 8 bases aligning to TRBD2. After removal of 4 bases from V and 2 bases from J, the junction contained 6 bases not matched to a gene. The germline V gene encodes CDR1 SGHAT and CDR2 FQNNGV. This CDR3 is 15 amino acids long.

This chain uses TRBV5-1 with TRBJ1-1, with 8 bases identical to TRBD1. This CDR3 is built from 15 residues. V shed 4 bases and J 1 base; nucleotides not matched to a gene: 6. Germline lookup yields CDR1 SGHRS and CDR2 YFSETQ. The CDR3 protein is CASSAPTGANTEAFF. The DNA for the CDR3 is TGCGCCAGCAGCGCCCCGACAGGGGCGAACACTGAAGCTTTCTTT.

CDR3 coding DNA: TGTGCCAGCAGCACCCCGAATAGCGGAAACACCATATATTTT. This sequence encodes CASSTPNSGNTIYF. J is TRBJ1-3 and V is TRBV7-9; D unresolved. Trimming left V 5 bases short and J 4 bases short, with 12 bases between. Germline assignment: CDR1 SEHNR and CDR2 FQNEAQ (reference sequence). The CDR3 sequence is 14 residues long.

The chain joins TRBV5-6 to TRBJ2-7, with TRBD1 identical over 9 bases. CDR3 length: 14 amino acids. The trim removed 5 bases at V and 3 bases at J, leaving 6 bases unmatched. Germline lookup yields CDR1 SGHDT and CDR2 YYEEEE. The CDR3 protein is CASSWWDRDYEQYF. In nucleotides, the CDR3 is TGTGCCAGCAGTTGGTGGGACAGGGACTACGAGCAGTACTTC. The whole variable domain, filled in from reference TRBV5-6 and TRBJ2-7, reads DAGVTQSPTHLIKTRGQQVTLRCSPKSGHDTVSWYQQALGQGPQFIFQYYEEEERQRGNFPDRFSGHQFPNYSSELNVNALLLGDSALYLCASSWWDRDYEQYFGPGTRLTVT.

This clone was observed a few times. The rearrangement uses TRBV7-9 and TRBJ2-5, with TRBD1 matching over 12 bases. This CDR3 spans 16 amino acids. The V gene end was trimmed by 1 base and the J gene end by 5 bases; junction bases not matched to a gene: 5. Germline lookup yields CDR1 SEHNR and CDR2 FQNEAQ (reference sequence). This chain's CDR3 is CASSLGGTGGAETQYF. The DNA of the CDR3 is TGTGCCAGCAGCTTAGGGGGGACAGGGGGCGCGGAGACCCAGTACTTC.

CDR3 DNA sequence: TGTGCCAGCAGATCCGGGGGTGACTATGGCTACACCTTC. This codes for CASRSGGDYGYTF. This chain connects TRBV28 to TRBJ1-2; D is possibly TRBD1 (5 bases). Germline lookup yields CDR1 MDHEN and CDR2 SYDVKM. V was pared by 6 bases and J by 3 bases, with 11 bases between. This CDR3 region has 13 residues.

The CDR3 DNA reads TGTGCCAGCAGCGGGGGGGCGCTGATTAGTCGTCACGAGCAGTACTTC. Its protein product is CASSGGALISRHEQYF. The genes are TRBV7-9 and TRBJ2-7, with a weak D call TRBD2 (7 bases). This CDR3 contains 16 residues. Per germline, CDR1 SEHNR and CDR2 FQNEAQ (reference sequence). V was shortened by 5 bases and J by 5 bases, with 22 bases between the two germline ends.

The V call is TRBV7-9, the J call TRBJ1-1; D is perhaps TRBD1 (5 bases). Between the trimmed V and J ends, which lost 5 bases and 4 bases, there was a span of 23 bases. The V gene's germline CDR1 is SEHNR and CDR2 FQNEAQ (reference sequence). The CDR3 runs to 17 residues. The CDR3 bases are TGTGCCAGCAGCCCCCCTGACAGATCAAGCATGGCCACTGAAGCTTTCTTT. This translates into CASSPPDRSSMATEAFF.

The chain recombines TRBV7-9 with TRBJ2-1; TRBD2 might be the D (6 bases). The CDR3 contains 15 residues. Per the germline V gene, CDR1 is SEHNR and CDR2 is FQNEAQ (reference sequence). Trimming took off 5 bases at V and 6 bases at J, with 17 bases between the two ends. The CDR3 reads CASSHVTRGGNEQFF. CDR3 sequence (DNA): TGTGCCAGCAGCCACGTGACTAGGGGCGGCAATGAGCAGTTCTTC.